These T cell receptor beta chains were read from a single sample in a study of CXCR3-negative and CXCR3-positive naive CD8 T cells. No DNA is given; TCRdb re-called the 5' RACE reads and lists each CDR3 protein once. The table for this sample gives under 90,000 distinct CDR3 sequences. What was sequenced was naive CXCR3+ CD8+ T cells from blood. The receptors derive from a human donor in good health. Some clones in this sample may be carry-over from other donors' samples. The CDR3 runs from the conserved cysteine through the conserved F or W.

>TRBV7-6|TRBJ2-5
CASSLTQGYETQYF
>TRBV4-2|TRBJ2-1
CASSQEAGGAGRDEQFF
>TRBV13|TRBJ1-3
CASSSPDAVSGNTIYF
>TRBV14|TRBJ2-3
CASSQDGDTQYF
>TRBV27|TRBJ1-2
CASSLSLGMENYGYTF
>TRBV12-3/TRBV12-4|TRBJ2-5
CASSDRRETQYF
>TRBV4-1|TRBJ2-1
CASSPQRGSYNEQFF
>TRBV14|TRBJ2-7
CASSQGLRYEQYF
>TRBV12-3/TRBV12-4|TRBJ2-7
CASSLALRLAGVSLSYEQYF
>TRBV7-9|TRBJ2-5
CASIGRSLRGSTKETQYF